Below, 22 T cell receptor beta chains from the same sample are listed, as sequenced in a study of blood T cells in healthy people across ages. Next came a second PCR, run for about 7 to 12 cycles, which used a sample-barcoded 5' primer along with a J-beta primer mix. TCRdb re-derived calls from the 5' RACE reads in MiXCR, one entry per CDR3 protein. In the table there are some 800,000 distinct CDR3 sequences, approximately 44% of which are singletons. Sequenced input: blood. All receptors derive from a man in his 60s in good health.

This clonotype was detected only a few times. V gene TRBV7-6 combines with J gene TRBJ2-5; 7 bases agree with TRBD1. The V segment lost 5 bases and the J segment 7 bases; nucleotides outside the gene matches: 4. This CDR3 region has 12 residues. Germline V lookup: CDR1 SGHVS, CDR2 FNYEAQ. The CDR3 DNA reads as TGTGCCAGCAGCACATCAGGGGGGACCCAGTACTTC. Protein sequence: CASSTSGGTQYF.

This rearrangement joins TRBV6-2 or TRBV6-3 to TRBJ2-7; TRBD2 agrees at 7 bases. Losses at the gene ends were 2 bases for V and 1 base for J; bases not matched to a gene: 2. Per germline, CDR1 MNHEY and CDR2 SVGEGT. This CDR3 spans 14 amino acids. The CDR3 is CASSYLAESYEQYF. The CDR3 DNA reads TGTGCCAGCAGTTACCTAGCGGAGTCCTACGAGCAGTACTTC.

V is TRBV6-9 and J is TRBJ2-1; 9 bases align to TRBD1. Germline CDR1 reads MNHGY; CDR2 reads SVAAGI. The CDR3 loop spans 16 amino acids. V was pared by 0 bases and J by 5 bases, with 5 bases of the junction left unmatched. The CDR3 coding sequence is TGTGCCAGCAGTTATTCGAGACAGGGGGGTAACAATGAGCAGTTCTTC. The encoded protein is CASSYSRQGGNNEQFF.

The rearrangement joins TRBV6-2 or TRBV6-3 to TRBJ2-7, with 7 bases fitting TRBD1. Germline CDR1 MNHEY, CDR2 SVGEGT. The CDR3 is 16 amino acids. The trim removed 2 bases at V and 1 base at J, leaving 8 bases unmatched. DNA of the CDR3: TGTGCCAGCAGTTACGCCGGACAGGTCATTTCCTACGAGCAGTACTTC. It encodes CASSYAGQVISYEQYF.

The rearrangement joins TRBV14 to TRBJ2-1; no clear D gene. CDR1 is SGHDN and CDR2 is FVKESK in the germline V gene. The V and J ends lost 0 bases and 4 bases respectively, with 13 bases between them. The CDR3 loop spans 16 amino acids. The CDR3 sequence is CASSQDGVGWYNEQFF. CDR3 in DNA: TGTGCCAGCAGCCAAGATGGTGTGGGCTGGTACAATGAGCAGTTCTTC.

The DNA for the CDR3 is TGTGCCAGCAGCCCAATGGGGGGGGGCCGGGGGACAGATACGCAGTATTTT. It encodes CASSPMGGGRGTDTQYF. The chain is built from TRBV11-3 and TRBJ2-3; the D gene is possibly TRBD2 (7 bases). Per germline, CDR1 SGHNT and CDR2 YENEEA. Trimming took 5 bases from V and 3 from J, leaving 21 bases between them. The CDR3 loop spans 17 amino acids.

CDR3 bases: TGTGCCAGCAGTGAATATGTGCGGGGAGATCTCTCCTACGAGCAGTACTTC. As protein: CASSEYVRGDLSYEQYF. The rearrangement joins TRBV2 to TRBJ2-7; tentatively, D is TRBD2 (6 bases). The CDR3 is 17 residues long. Germline V gene sequence: CDR1 SNHLY, CDR2 FYNNEI. Trimming cost V 2 bases and J 0 bases, with 17 bases left between them.

CDR3: CSAREGGAEKLFF. CDR3 nucleotide sequence: TGCAGTGCTAGAGAGGGGGGCGCGGAAAAACTGTTTTTT. V gene TRBV20-1 combines with J gene TRBJ1-4; perhaps TRBD1 as D (6 bases). CDR3 length: 13 residues. Trimming took off 0 bases at V and 8 bases at J, with 10 bases between the two ends. Germline V lookup: CDR1 DFQATT, CDR2 SNEGSKA (reference sequence).

This clonotype came up a few times. This sequence joins TRBV9 and TRBJ1-2, with 7 bases aligning to TRBD1. Germline V gives CDR1 SGDLS, CDR2 YYNGEE. With 0 bases clipped from V and 7 bases from J, the junction kept 12 bases outside the gene matches. The CDR3 runs to 16 residues. The CDR3 region has the DNA TGTGCCAGCAGCGTAGTATGTACAGGGGTGCGATTTGGCTACACCTTC. Translation gives CASSVVCTGVRFGYTF.

The rearrangement links TRBV7-9 to TRBJ1-1, with 9 bases that match TRBD1. This CDR3 comprises 14 residues. V lost 5 bases, J lost 3 bases, and 4 bases stayed unmatched. Germline CDR1 and CDR2: SEHNR and FQNEAQ (reference sequence). CDR3 nucleotides: TGTGCCAGCAGCCACCGGGACAGGGACACTGAAGCTTTCTTT. Translated, it gives CASSHRDRDTEAFF. The full variable domain, its missing parts supplied by reference TRBV7-9 and TRBJ1-1, is DTGVSQNPRHKITKRGQNVTFRCDPISEHNRLYWYRQTLGQGPEFLTYFQNEAQLEKSRLLSDRFSAERPKGSFSTLEIQRTEQGDSAMYLCASSHRDRDTEAFFGQGTRLTVV.

The chain carries TRBV6-2 or TRBV6-3 and TRBJ1-2; D is uncertain. V dropped 4 bases and J dropped 10 bases, with 13 bases sitting between them. Looked up from germline, CDR1 is MNHEY and CDR2 is SVGEGT. There are 12 residues in the CDR3. The DNA for the CDR3 is TGTGCCAGCAGTTCCTCCTACAGTAACTACACCTTC. Its protein is CASSSSYSNYTF.

As for this clonotype: At one end, the junction sequence differs from germline, possibly due to a read error. V and J are TRBV5-6 and TRBJ2-1; D might be TRBD1 (6 bases). This CDR3 region has 15 residues. Germline V gene lookup returns CDR1 SGHDT and CDR2 YYEEEE. CDR3 protein: CAGSHGTNWYNEQFF. DNA of the CDR3: TGTGCCGGCAGCCACGGGACAAATTGGTACAATGAGCAGTTCTTC.

This sequence joins TRBV9 and TRBJ2-2; D is possibly TRBD2 (6 bases). V lost 4 bases to trimming and J lost 1 base, with 14 bases between them. This CDR3 region has 16 residues. Germline V gives CDR1 SGDLS, CDR2 YYNGEE. The CDR3 spells CASSTPGAMNTGELFF. The CDR3 nucleotides read TGTGCCAGCAGCACCCCGGGAGCTATGAACACCGGGGAGCTGTTTTTT.

The chain recombines TRBV18 with TRBJ2-3, with D unclear. Germline V gene data show CDR1 as KGHSH and CDR2 as LQKENI. The CDR3 sequence is 12 residues long. Trimming removed 3 bases from V and 6 bases from J, with 7 bases in between. In DNA form, the CDR3 reads TGTGCCAGCTCACCGCTGATGGATACGCAGTATTTT. Translating gives CASSPLMDTQYF.

This clonotype showed up just a few times. The chain is built from TRBV5-6 and TRBJ2-1; D remains ambiguous. V was cut by 7 bases and J by 7 bases, with 18 bases left in between. This CDR3 spans 14 amino acids. Germline V CDR1 and CDR2: SGHDT, YYEEEE. For the CDR3, the DNA is TGTGCCAGCCGCCTGGGCGGTTTCAGGAATGAGCAGTTCTTC. Amino acids: CASRLGGFRNEQFF.

This clonotype appeared a few times. This chain joins TRBV6-2 or TRBV6-3 and TRBJ1-5; possible D gene TRBD1, 6 bases. Trimming shortened V by 6 bases and J by 2 bases, and 14 bases separated the two germline ends. Germline V gene data show CDR1 as MNHEY and CDR2 as SVGEGT. The CDR3 covers 15 residues. CDR3 residues: CASRLTGIRNQPQHF. In DNA form, the CDR3 reads TGTGCCAGCAGACTCACAGGGATTCGCAATCAGCCCCAGCATTTT.

The V call is TRBV3-1, the J call TRBJ2-1; 8 bases match TRBD2. V shed 7 bases and J 9 bases; nucleotides not matched to a gene: 2. This CDR3 has 11 amino acids. The germline CDR1 and CDR2 sequences are LGHDT and YNNKEL (reference sequence). The CDR3 DNA reads TGTGCCAGCACCCTAGCGGGTGAGCAGTTCTTC. Translation: CASTLAGEQFF.

J is TRBJ1-2 and V is TRBV5-1; D might be TRBD1 (6 bases). V dropped 3 bases and J dropped 6 bases, with 15 bases sitting between them. CDR3 length equals 14 residues. Germline V gene sequence: CDR1 SGHRS, CDR2 YFSETQ. CDR3 sequence reads: CASSYPGQGDGYTF. In DNA, the CDR3 is TGCGCCAGCAGCTACCCGGGACAAGGTGATGGCTACACCTTC. The variable domain in full, completed from reference TRBV5-1 and TRBJ1-2, reads KAGVTQTPRYLIKTRGQQVTLSCSPISGHRSVSWYQQTPGQGLQFLFEYFSETQRNKGNFPGRFSGRQFSNSRSEMNVSTLELGDSALYLCASSYPGQGDGYTFGSGTRLTVV.

This clonotype was observed at least ten times. V is TRBV11-2 and J is TRBJ1-2; D not resolved. The CDR3 covers 16 residues. Trimming pared 5 bases from V and 0 bases from J, leaving 16 bases between. Per the germline V gene, CDR1 is SGHAT and CDR2 is FQNNGV. CDR3 sequence (DNA): TGTGCCAGCAGCGCAGTGACGGCAGGCGCTAACTATGGCTACACCTTC. This codes for CASSAVTAGANYGYTF. Together with reference TRBV11-2 and TRBJ1-2, the CDR3 gives the full variable domain: EAGVAQSPRYKIIEKRQSVAFWCNPISGHATLYWYQQILGQGPKLLIQFQNNGVVDDSQLPKDRFSAERLKGVDSTLKIQPAKLEDSAVYLCASSAVTAGANYGYTFGSGTRLTVV.

V gene TRBV7-2 combines with J gene TRBJ2-7; TRBD1 is a possible D gene (6 bases). Trimming cost V 5 bases and J 1 base, with 15 bases left between them. This CDR3 is built from 15 residues. Germline V gene data show CDR1 as SGHTA and CDR2 as FQGNSA. CDR3 sequence reads: CASSLSWDISYEQYF. The CDR3 coding sequence is TGTGCCAGCAGCCTCTCTTGGGACATTTCCTACGAGCAGTACTTC.

The chain carries TRBV9 and TRBJ1-2, with no clear D. The CDR3 extends over 12 amino acids. V was trimmed by 4 bases and J by 8 bases, leaving 12 bases between them. Germline CDR1 reads SGDLS; CDR2 reads YYNGEE. CDR3 coding DNA: TGTGCCAGCAGCTCCTCGAGCGGAGGCTACACCTTC. Translated: CASSSSSGGYTF.

The chain recombines TRBV14 with TRBJ2-1; either TRBD1 or TRBD2 may supply D (5 bases each). The CDR3 length is 18 residues. Per germline, CDR1 SGHDN and CDR2 FVKESK. V was pared by 2 bases and J by 0 bases, with 17 bases between. The CDR3 DNA reads TGTGCCAGCAGCCAATTCGAGGGGACCGGTCTCTCCTACAATGAGCAGTTCTTC. Translation: CASSQFEGTGLSYNEQFF.